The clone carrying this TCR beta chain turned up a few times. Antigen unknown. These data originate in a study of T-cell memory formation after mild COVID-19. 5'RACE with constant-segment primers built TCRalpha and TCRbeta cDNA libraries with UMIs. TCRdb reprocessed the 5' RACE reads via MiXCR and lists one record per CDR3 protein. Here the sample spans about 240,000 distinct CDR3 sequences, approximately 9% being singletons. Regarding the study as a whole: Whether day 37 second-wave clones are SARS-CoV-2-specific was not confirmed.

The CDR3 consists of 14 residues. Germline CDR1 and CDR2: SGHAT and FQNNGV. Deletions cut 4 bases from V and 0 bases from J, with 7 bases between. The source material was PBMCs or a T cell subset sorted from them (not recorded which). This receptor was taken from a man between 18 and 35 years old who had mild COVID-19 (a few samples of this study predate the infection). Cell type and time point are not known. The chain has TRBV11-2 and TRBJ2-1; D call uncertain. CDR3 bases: TGTGCCAGCAGCTCCGGCCTCTCCTACAATGAGCAGTTCTTC. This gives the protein CASSSGLSYNEQFF.